This T cell receptor (beta chain) comes out of a study of T cells during gluten challenge in celiac disease (dated by TCRdb to about 2017). At the level of the whole study: Paired single-cell TCR sequencing was done for roughly 7 challenge participants who showed a significant increase in HLA-DQ:gluten tetramer-binding T cells. Blood was collected at baseline, day 6 and day 14 of the challenge, and duodenal biopsies at baseline and day 14. On the Illumina MiSeq, paired-end 250 bp sequencing was performed for single-cell libraries and paired-end 300 bp sequencing was performed for bulk libraries.

Library prep was done by single-cell sequencing. TCRdb lists the instrument as Illumina MiSeq. Three nested PCRs with multiplexed primers covering all TRA and TRB V genes were used to amplify paired single-cell TCR-alpha and TCR-beta sequences. On the study's bioinformatics: Selected pRESTO steps were used to preprocess reads, and IMGT/HighV-QUEST was used to assign V, D, J genes and CDR3 junctions. Single cells were retained only when identified as valid singletons with at most three chains, each chain being supported by 100 or more reads. Clonotypes were defined by identical paired TCR-alpha/beta nucleotide sequences, and cross-patient sharing of only 0.2% indicated negligible cross-contamination. In samples with more than 20 cells, repertoire diversity was estimated using an undersampling-corrected Shannon index. TCRdb itself trimmed the public reads at Q25 with fastp, ran MiXCR and retained productive beta chains. Each entry is one CDR3 protein sequence, shown with its most common DNA and genes. The V and J calls here are based on TCRdb, not the publication. For this sample there are fewer than 700 distinct CDR3 sequences; approximately 51% appear just once. The ten most abundant clones make up under 40% of the sample.

V loses 1 base of germline sequence and J loses 7 bases, and the interval between the two ends is 13 bases. Sequences DFQATT (CDR1) and SNEGSKA (CDR2) are obtained from the germline V gene (reference sequence). CDR3 length: 13 amino acids, cysteine to phenylalanine. Here the CDR3 DNA is all that survives: 39 bases in frame from base 1. Comment on this clonotype: Base qualities were left out, and no much larger clone turns up one base away.

Blood cells were gated as tetramer-binding CD4+ effector-memory gut-homing T cells: CD3+, CD45RA-, CD62L-, integrin beta7+, with lineage markers excluded. Patients with treated celiac disease who followed a gluten-free diet went through a 14-day oral dietary gluten challenge so that recall of gluten-specific T cells could be studied. An Aria II cell sorter was used to sort cells as single cells, and also in bulk when tetramer-positive cells were relatively plentiful. Before staining, peripheral blood mononuclear cells were isolated using Ficoll density gradient centrifugation and then cryopreserved. Before tetramer-binding CD4+ T cells were sorted, thawed cells were stained with a pool of PE-conjugated HLA-DQ:gluten tetramers presenting immunodominant gluten epitopes. After staining with HLA-DQ:gluten tetramers, blood samples were enriched using a tetramer-based method. Overall results and qualifications from the work: A peak in circulating gluten-specific T cells was observed on day 6, and the day-6 repertoire appeared to be composed largely of expanded preexisting memory clonotypes. Clonal expansion rose on day 6, as shown by reduced sample-corrected Shannon diversity of circulating gluten-specific T cells. Across more than five patients, about 11-44% of single-cell TCR-alpha/beta clonotypes at the latest time point were also found at baseline, with about 52-55% being obtained from bulk data.

The sample consisted of gluten-specific CD4+ T cells sorted from blood using tetramers, taken at baseline or on day 6, 14 or 28 of gluten challenge (not recorded which). The receptor comes from a female donor with celiac disease. The V and J segments used are TRBV20-1 and TRBJ1-2, with the D gene not confidently named. Here the CDR3 is given as CSARVSMLSGYTF. The DNA reads as follows: TGCAGTGCTAGAGTCAGCATGTTGAGTGGCTACACCTTC.